The next 4 T cell receptor beta chains were all read from a single sample in a study of blood T cell repertoires in COVID-19. The repertoire was sequenced with immunoSEQ multiplex PCR; TCRdb's copy has only in-frame clones and lacks some. The sample lists roughly 170,000 clones, approximately 81% occurring once. Sequencing was performed on PBMCs or T cells enriched from blood (not recorded which). These receptor sequences come from a woman between 40 and 55 years old with acute COVID-19.

The CDR3 sequence: CASSPPDIHNYGYTF. CDR3 nucleotide sequence: TGTGCCAGCTCACCACCGGACATTCATAACTATGGCTACACCTTC. The chain recombines TRBV18 with TRBJ1-2, with a tentative D call TRBD1 (5 bases). The V gene's germline CDR1 is KGHSH and CDR2 LQKENI. The CDR3 runs to 15 residues. V gave up 0 bases and J gave up 1 base, with 9 bases separating them.

The rearrangement joins TRBV19 to TRBJ2-2; D uncertain. From germline, CDR1 is LNHDA and CDR2 SQIVND (reference sequence). V gave up 3 bases and J gave up 8 bases, with 13 bases separating them. This CDR3 comprises 14 residues. The CDR3 spells CASSMGRQVGELFF. CDR3 coding DNA: TGTGCCAGTAGTATGGGTCGGCAGGTAGGGGAGCTGTTTTTT.

The V and J genes are TRBV7-2 and TRBJ1-1; D unclear. Deletions cut 3 bases from V and 4 bases from J, with 12 bases between. CDR3 size: 14 residues. CDR1 and CDR2 (germline): SGHTA, FQGNSA. The CDR3 protein is CASSLVQRRTEAFF. The CDR3 DNA follows: TGTGCCAGCAGCTTGGTGCAGCGCCGCACTGAAGCTTTCTTT.

CDR3: CSAMTGTGTNYGYTF. CDR3 DNA: TGCAGCGCCATGACCGGGACAGGGACTAACTATGGCTACACCTTC. The chain combines TRBV29-1 with TRBJ1-2; TRBD1 agrees at 9 bases. Per germline, CDR1 SQVTM and CDR2 ANQGSEA. After removal of 7 bases from V and 0 bases from J, the junction contained 9 bases not matched to a gene. The CDR3 is 15 amino acids.